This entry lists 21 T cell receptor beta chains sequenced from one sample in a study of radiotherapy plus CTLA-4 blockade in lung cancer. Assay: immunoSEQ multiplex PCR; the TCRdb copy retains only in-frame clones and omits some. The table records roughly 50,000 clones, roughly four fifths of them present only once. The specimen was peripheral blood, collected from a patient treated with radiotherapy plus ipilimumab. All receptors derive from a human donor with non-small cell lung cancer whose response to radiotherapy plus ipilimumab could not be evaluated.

CDR3 loop: CASGWGISGSEGEQFF. The CDR3 nucleotides read TGTGCTAGTGGTTGGGGGATTAGCGGGAGTGAGGGGGAACAGTTCTTC. The chain has TRBV12-5 and TRBJ2-1, with TRBD2 matching 9 bases. There are 16 residues in the CDR3. V gave up 4 bases and J gave up 13 bases; unmatched junction bases: 17. Germline CDR1 and CDR2: LGHNT and FRNRAP. Combining the CDR3 with reference TRBV12-5 and TRBJ2-1 gives the whole variable domain DARVTQTPRHKVTEMGQEVTMRCQPILGHNTVFWYRQTMMQGLELLAYFRNRAPLDDSGMPKDRFSAEMPDATLATLKIQPSEPRDSAVYFCASGWGISGSEGEQFFGPGTRLTVL.

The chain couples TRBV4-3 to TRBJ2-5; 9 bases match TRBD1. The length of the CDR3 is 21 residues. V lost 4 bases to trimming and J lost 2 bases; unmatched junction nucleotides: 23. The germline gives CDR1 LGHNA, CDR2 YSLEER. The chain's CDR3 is CASSRQRPGQGLPTIQETQYF. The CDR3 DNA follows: TGCGCCAGCAGCCGACAGAGACCGGGACAGGGACTTCCTACGATTCAAGAGACCCAGTACTTC.

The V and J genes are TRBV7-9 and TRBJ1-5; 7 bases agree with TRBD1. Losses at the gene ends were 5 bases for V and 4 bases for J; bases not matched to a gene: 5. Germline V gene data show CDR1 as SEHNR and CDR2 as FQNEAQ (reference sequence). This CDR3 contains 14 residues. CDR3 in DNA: TGTGCCAGCAGCACCGCGACAGGGAATCAGCCCCAGCATTTT. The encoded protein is CASSTATGNQPQHF.

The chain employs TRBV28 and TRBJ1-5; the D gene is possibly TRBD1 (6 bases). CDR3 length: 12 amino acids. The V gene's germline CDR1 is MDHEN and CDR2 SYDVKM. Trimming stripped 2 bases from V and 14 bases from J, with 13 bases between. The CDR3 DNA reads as TGTGCCAGCAGTTTACCCCTGGACAGTAAGCATTTT. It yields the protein CASSLPLDSKHF.

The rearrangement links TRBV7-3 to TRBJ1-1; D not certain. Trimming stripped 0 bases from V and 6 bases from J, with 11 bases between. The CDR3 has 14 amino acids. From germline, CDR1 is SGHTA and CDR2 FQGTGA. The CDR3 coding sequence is TGTGCCAGCAGCTTAACCCCGGGAGAGGCTGAAGCTTTCTTT. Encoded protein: CASSLTPGEAEAFF.

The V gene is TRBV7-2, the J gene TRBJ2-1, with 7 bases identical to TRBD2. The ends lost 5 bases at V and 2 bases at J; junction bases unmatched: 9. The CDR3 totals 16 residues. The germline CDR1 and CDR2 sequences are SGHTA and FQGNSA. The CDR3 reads CASSKFWGGAYNEQFF. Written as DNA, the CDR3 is TGTGCCAGCAGCAAATTTTGGGGGGGAGCCTACAATGAGCAGTTCTTC.

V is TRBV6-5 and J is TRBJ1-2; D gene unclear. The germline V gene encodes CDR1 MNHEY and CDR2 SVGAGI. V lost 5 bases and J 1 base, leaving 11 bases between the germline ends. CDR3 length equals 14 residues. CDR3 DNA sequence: TGTGCCAGCAGTCGATCGCAGGTTAACTATGGCTACACCTTC. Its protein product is CASSRSQVNYGYTF.

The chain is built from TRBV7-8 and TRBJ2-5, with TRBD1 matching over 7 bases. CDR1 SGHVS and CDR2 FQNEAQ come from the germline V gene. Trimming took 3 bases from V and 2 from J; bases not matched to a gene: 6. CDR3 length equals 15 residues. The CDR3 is CASSLREQGQETQYF. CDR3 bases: TGTGCCAGCAGCTTGCGTGAACAGGGGCAAGAGACCCAGTACTTC.

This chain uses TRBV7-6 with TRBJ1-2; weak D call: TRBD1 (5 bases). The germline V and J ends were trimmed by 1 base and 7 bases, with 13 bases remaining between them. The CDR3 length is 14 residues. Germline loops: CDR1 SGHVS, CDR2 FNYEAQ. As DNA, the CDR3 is TGTGCCAGCAGCTTAGGGCCGTCAGGGTCTGGCTACACCTTC. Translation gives CASSLGPSGSGYTF.

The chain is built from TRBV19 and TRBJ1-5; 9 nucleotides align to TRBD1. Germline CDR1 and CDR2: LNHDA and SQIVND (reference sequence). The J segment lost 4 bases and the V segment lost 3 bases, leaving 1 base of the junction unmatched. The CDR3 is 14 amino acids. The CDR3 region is CASSIDRGNQPQHF. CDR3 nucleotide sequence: TGTGCCAGTAGTATTGACAGGGGGAATCAGCCCCAGCATTTT.

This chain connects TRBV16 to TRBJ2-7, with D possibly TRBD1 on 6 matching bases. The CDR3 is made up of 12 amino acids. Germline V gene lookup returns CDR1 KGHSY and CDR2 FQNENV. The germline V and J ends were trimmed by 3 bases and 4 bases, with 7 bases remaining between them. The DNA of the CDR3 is TGTGCCAGCAGCCAGCAGGGGTACGAGCAGTACTTC. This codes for CASSQQGYEQYF.

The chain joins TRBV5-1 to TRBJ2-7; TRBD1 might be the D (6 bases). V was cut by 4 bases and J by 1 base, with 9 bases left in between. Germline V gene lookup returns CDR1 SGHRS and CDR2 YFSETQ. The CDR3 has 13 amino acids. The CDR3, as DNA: TGCGCCAGCAGCGATAGGGGGTCCTACGAGCAGTACTTC. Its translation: CASSDRGSYEQYF.

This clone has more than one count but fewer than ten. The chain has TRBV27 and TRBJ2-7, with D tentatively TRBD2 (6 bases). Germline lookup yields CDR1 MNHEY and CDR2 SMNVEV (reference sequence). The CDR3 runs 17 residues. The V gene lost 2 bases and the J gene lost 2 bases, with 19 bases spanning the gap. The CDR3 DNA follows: TGTGCCAGCAGTTTACGTGAATCCGGAGGGTTTCCCTACGAGCAGTACTTC. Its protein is CASSLRESGGFPYEQYF.

The CDR3 loop reads CASSRRTDSGIQYF. CDR3 nucleotides: TGTGCCAGCAGCCGCAGGACGGACAGTGGCATTCAGTACTTC. This sequence joins TRBV7-2 and TRBJ2-4, with D perhaps TRBD1 (6 bases). Trimming shortened V by 5 bases and J by 9 bases, and 17 bases separated the two germline ends. This CDR3 has 14 amino acids. Germline V gene sequence: CDR1 SGHTA, CDR2 FQGNSA.

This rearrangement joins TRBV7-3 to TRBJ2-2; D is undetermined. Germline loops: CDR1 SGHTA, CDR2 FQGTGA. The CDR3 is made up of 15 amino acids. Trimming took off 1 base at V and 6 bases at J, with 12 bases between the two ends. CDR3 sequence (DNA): TGTGCCAGCAGCTTAAGAGCTGCCTTTCCCGGGGAGCTGTTTTTT. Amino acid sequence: CASSLRAAFPGELFF.

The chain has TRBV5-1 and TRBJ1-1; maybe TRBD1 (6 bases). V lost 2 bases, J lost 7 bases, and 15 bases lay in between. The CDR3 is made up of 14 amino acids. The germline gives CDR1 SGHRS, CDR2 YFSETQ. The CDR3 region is CASSFAQGSNEAFF. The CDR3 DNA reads TGCGCCAGCAGCTTCGCACAGGGCTCTAATGAAGCTTTCTTT.

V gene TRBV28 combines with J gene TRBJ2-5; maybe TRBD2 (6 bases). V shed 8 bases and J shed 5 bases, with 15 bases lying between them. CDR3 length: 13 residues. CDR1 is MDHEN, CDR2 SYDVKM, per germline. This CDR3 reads CASLRAGWETQYF. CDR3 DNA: TGTGCCAGCCTTCGGGCGGGGTGGGAGACCCAGTACTTC.

In DNA form, the CDR3 reads TGTGCCAGCAGCCCACACCTAGCGGGGTCCTACAATGAGCAGTTCTTC. It specifies CASSPHLAGSYNEQFF. V usage is TRBV7-3 and J usage is TRBJ2-1, with 9 bases fitting TRBD2. Trimming cost V 5 bases and J 1 base; bases outside gene matches: 6. The CDR3 extends over 16 amino acids. CDR1 is SGHTA and CDR2 is FQGTGA in the germline V gene.

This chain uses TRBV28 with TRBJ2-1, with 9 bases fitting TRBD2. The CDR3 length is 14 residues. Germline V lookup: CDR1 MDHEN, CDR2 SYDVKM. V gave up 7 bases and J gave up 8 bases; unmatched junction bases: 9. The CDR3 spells CASNRGLAGDEQFF. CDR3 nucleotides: TGTGCCAGCAATCGGGGACTAGCCGGGGATGAGCAGTTCTTC.

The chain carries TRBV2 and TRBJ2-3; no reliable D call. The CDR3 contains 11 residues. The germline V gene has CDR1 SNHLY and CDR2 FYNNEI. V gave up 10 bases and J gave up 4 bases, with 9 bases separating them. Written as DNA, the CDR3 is TGTGCCAAGAGGAGTTCAGATACGCAGTATTTT. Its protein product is CAKRSSDTQYF.

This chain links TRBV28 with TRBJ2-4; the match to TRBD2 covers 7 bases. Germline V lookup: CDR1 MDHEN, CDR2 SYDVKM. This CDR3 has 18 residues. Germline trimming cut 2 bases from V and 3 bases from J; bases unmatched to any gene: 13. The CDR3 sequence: CASSLPIAGGGSKNIQYF. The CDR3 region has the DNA TGTGCCAGCAGTTTACCTATAGCGGGCGGGGGAAGCAAAAACATTCAGTACTTC.